This TCR beta chain derives from a study of brain T cells in children with intractable seizures. Study-wide results and limits: Pre-surgery blood may have been undersampled, hiding some clones. Patients' HCMV serostatus was unknown; virus specificity rests on CDR3 similarity alone.

Some clones are missing from TCRdb's copy, which holds only in-frame ones; the method was immunoSEQ multiplex PCR. The table shows hundreds of thousands of clones, with approximately 93% occurring only once. Sample time point: blood from clinic visit 5 months post-surgery; TSC patient then seizure free. Sequencing was limited to surgery cases with top T cell transcript signatures in brain tissue. Before surgery, patients took at least one anti-epileptic drug. In regard to this clone: What it binds is not known. Other DNA sequences from this sample encode an identical CDR3 as well.

The receptor was derived from a boy in the first two years of life with tuberous sclerosis and intractable seizures. Material: peripheral blood, obtained more than 4 months after surgery.

DNA for the CDR3: TGTGCCAGCAGCTTGACTTCCTACGAGCAGTACTTC. Translation gives CASSLTSYEQYF. The chain combines TRBV5-5 with TRBJ2-7; unclear D gene. This CDR3 contains 12 residues. CDR1 SGHKS and CDR2 YYEKEE come from the germline V gene (reference sequence). Trimming shortened V by 1 base and J by 1 base, and 3 bases separated the two germline ends.